The rows below give T cell receptor beta chains drawn from one sample of a study of naive and memory T cell subsets. TCRdb passed the UMI-ligation and nested PCR reads through MiXCR, listing each CDR3 protein once. The sample has 150,000 or so distinct CDR3 sequences; roughly 22% are singletons. The sequenced material came from naive CD4+ T cells from blood. All receptors derive from a human donor in good health. Each CDR3 is given with its conserved first and last residue. A D gene is named only where the DNA matches it firmly. Size is stated for part of the rows, as once, few or many counts, or as a class when the clone is expanded.

many,TRBJ2-5,TRBD1,TRBV20-1,TGCAGTGCTAGGGGACAGGGAGAGACCCAGTACTTC,CSARGQGETQYF
few,TRBJ2-1,TRBD1,TRBV29-1,TGCAGCGTTGTGGCAGGACAGGGGGGTAATGAGCAGTTCTTC,CSVVAGQGGNEQFF
few,TRBJ2-1,NA,TRBV10-3,TGTGCCACCGCACCCGGGTCACCGGAGGAGCAGTTCTTC,CATAPGSPEEQFF
NA,TRBJ2-2,NA,TRBV28,TGTGCCAGCGGTGAGACCGGGGAGCTGTTTTTT,CASGETGELFF
many,TRBJ2-2,TRBD1,TRBV19,TGTGCCAGCGGGACAGGGTATACCGGGGAGCTGTTTTTT,CASGTGYTGELFF
NA,TRBJ2-7,NA,TRBV5-1,TGCGCCAGCAGTCCCGGGAGTGCAAGCTCCTACGAGCAGTACTTC,CASSPGSASSYEQYF
many,TRBJ2-7,NA,TRBV4-3,TGCGCCAGCAGCCAAGATCGACTAGTCCCCTACGAGCAGTACTTC,CASSQDRLVPYEQYF
few,TRBJ1-2,TRBD1,TRBV12-3/TRBV12-4,TGTGCCAGCAGCGATAGGGGGCGATTTGGCTACACCTTC,CASSDRGRFGYTF
many,TRBJ2-1,TRBD2,TRBV6-1,TGTGCCAGCAATCTAGGACTAGCGGGAGGCTCCTACAATGAGCAGTTCTTC,CASNLGLAGGSYNEQFF
once,TRBJ2-2,TRBD1,TRBV7-3,TGTGCCAGCAGCTATGGACAGGTCTCGGAGCTGTTTTTT,CASSYGQVSELFF
once,TRBJ1-1,NA,TRBV6-6,TGTGCCAGCAGACACGTGAGGAACACTGAAGCTTTCTTT,CASRHVRNTEAFF
once,TRBJ2-1,NA,TRBV7-8,TGTGCCAGCCAACAACTAGCCTACAATGAGCAGTTCTTC,CASQQLAYNEQFF
NA,TRBJ1-5,NA,TRBV19,TGTGCCAGTAGTATAGCGGGCAGGGGACAGCCCCAGCATTTT,CASSIAGRGQPQHF
NA,TRBJ1-4,NA,TRBV28,TGTGCCAGCAGTTTTGCACAGTTGGAGGAAAAACTGTTTTTT,CASSFAQLEEKLFF
NA,TRBJ1-1,NA,TRBV29-1,TGCAGCGTTGGAAACGGGGGAGCTTTCTTT,CSVGNGGAFF
NA,TRBJ2-7,NA,TRBV24-1,TGTGCCACCAGTGATCGCTCCGGGACACCCTACGAGCAGTACTTC,CATSDRSGTPYEQYF
NA,TRBJ2-5,NA,TRBV20-1,TGCAGTGCTACCTACAGGAAACCTAGGGAGACCCAGTACTTC,CSATYRKPRETQYF
NA,TRBJ2-5,TRBD2,TRBV12-5,TGTGCTAGTGGTTTGGAACCGGGACTAGCGGGAGTTGAGACCCAGTACTTC,CASGLEPGLAGVETQYF
NA,TRBJ1-5,NA,TRBV19,TGTGCCAGTAAGAGATCCGACAGAAATAGCAATCAGCCCCAGCATTTT,CASKRSDRNSNQPQHF
NA,TRBJ2-7,TRBD2,TRBV27,TGTGCCAGCAGGGGACTAGCGGAGCCTTTCGGACAGTACTTC,CASRGLAEPFGQYF
NA,TRBJ2-7,NA,TRBV24-1,TGTGCCACCAGTGATTCCGGGACGGCCTTTCACGAGCAGTACTTC,CATSDSGTAFHEQYF
NA,TRBJ2-1,TRBD2,TRBV6-1,TGTGCCAGCAGTGCTAGGACTAGCACATTTGGAAATGAGCAGTTCTTC,CASSARTSTFGNEQFF
few,TRBJ2-3,NA,TRBV18,TGTGCCAGCTCACCCCTCGACAGCACAGATACGCAGTATTTT,CASSPLDSTDTQYF
NA,TRBJ1-1,NA,TRBV7-2,TGTGCCAGCAGCTTAAGTGGGGGGACTGAAGCTTTCTTT,CASSLSGGTEAFF
NA,TRBJ2-1,TRBD2,TRBV3-1,TGTGCCAGCAGCCAGGGGGACCGACTAGCGCCGCAGTTCTTC,CASSQGDRLAPQFF
few,TRBJ1-4,TRBD1,TRBV6-1,TGTGCCAGCAGTGAGGACAGGGGCGCTAATAGGCTGTTTTTT,CASSEDRGANRLFF
NA,TRBJ2-1,NA,TRBV6-5,TGTGCCAGCAGTTTCGTTAGGGGAGGGGGACTCAATGAGCAGTTCTTC,CASSFVRGGGLNEQFF
few,TRBJ2-7,TRBD1,TRBV9,TGTGCCAGCAGCCCAGGACAGGTTGTGTCAGGGCAGTACTTC,CASSPGQVVSGQYF